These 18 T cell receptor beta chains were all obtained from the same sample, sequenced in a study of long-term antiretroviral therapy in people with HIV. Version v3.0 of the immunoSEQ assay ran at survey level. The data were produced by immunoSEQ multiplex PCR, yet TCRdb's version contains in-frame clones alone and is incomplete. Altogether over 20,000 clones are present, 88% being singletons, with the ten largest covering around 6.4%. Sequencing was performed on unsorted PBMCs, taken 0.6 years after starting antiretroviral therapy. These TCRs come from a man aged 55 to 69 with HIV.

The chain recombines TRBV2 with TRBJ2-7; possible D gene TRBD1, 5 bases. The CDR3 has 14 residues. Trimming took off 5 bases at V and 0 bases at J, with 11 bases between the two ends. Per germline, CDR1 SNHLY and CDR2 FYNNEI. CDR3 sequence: CASSSDSYSYEQYF. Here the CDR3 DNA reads TGTGCCAGCAGTTCCGACAGCTACTCCTACGAGCAGTACTTC. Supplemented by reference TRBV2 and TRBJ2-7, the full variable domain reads EPEVTQTPSHQVTQMGQEVILRCVPISNHLYFYWYRQILGQKVEFLVSFYNNEISEKSEIFDDQFSVERPDGSNFTLKIRSTKLEDSAMYFCASSSDSYSYEQYFGPGTRLTVT.

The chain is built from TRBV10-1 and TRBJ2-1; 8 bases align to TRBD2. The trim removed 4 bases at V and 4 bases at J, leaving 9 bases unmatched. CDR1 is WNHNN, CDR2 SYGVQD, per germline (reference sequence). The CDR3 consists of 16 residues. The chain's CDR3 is CASSGGLAQIYNEQFF. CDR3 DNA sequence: TGCGCCAGCAGTGGAGGACTAGCCCAAATTTACAATGAGCAGTTCTTC.

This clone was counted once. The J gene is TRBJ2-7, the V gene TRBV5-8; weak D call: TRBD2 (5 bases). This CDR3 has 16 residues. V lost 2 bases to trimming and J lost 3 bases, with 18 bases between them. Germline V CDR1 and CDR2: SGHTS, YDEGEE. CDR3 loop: CASSFVGVGDFYEQYF. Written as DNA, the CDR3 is TGTGCCAGCAGCTTTGTGGGAGTAGGTGATTTCTACGAGCAGTACTTC.

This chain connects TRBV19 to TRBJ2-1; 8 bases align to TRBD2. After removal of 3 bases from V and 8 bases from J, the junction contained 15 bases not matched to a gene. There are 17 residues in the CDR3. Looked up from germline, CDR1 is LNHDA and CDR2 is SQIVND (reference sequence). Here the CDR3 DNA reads TGTGCCAGTAGTATGAGCCGAGCGGGACTAGTGAAGGATGAGCAGTTCTTC. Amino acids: CASSMSRAGLVKDEQFF.

The DNA of the CDR3 is TGTGCCAGCAGCTTAGCGGGCGGGGCCACCGGGGAGCTGTTTTTT. Its translation is CASSLAGGATGELFF. V usage is TRBV7-3 and J usage is TRBJ2-2, with D perhaps TRBD2 (6 bases). The CDR3 spans 15 residues. V shed 2 bases and J shed 4 bases, with 11 bases lying between them. The germline CDR1 and CDR2 sequences are SGHTA and FQGTGA.

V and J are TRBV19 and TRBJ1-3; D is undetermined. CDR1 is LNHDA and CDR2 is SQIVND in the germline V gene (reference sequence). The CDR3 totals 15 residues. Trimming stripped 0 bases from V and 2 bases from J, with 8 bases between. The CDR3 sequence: CASSIDRHPGNTIYF. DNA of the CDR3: TGTGCCAGTAGTATAGATCGGCACCCTGGAAACACCATATATTTT.

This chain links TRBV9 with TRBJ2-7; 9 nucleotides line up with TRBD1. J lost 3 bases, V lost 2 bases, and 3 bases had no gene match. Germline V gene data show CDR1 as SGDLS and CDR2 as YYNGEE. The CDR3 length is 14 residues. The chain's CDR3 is CASSVGQGNYEQYF. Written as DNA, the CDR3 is TGTGCCAGCAGCGTGGGACAGGGAAACTACGAGCAGTACTTC. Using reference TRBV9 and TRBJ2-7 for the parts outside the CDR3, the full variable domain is DSGVTQTPKHLITATGQRVTLRCSPRSGDLSVYWYQQSLDQGLQFLIQYYNGEERAKGNILERFSAQQFPDLHSELNLSSLELGDSALYFCASSVGQGNYEQYFGPGTRLTVT.

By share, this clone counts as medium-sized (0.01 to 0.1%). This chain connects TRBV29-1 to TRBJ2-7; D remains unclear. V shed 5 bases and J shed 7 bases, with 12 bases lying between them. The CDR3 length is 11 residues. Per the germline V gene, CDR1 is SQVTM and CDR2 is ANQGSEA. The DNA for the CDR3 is TGCAGCGTTCTTCCCGGGCGGGAGCAGTACTTC. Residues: CSVLPGREQYF.

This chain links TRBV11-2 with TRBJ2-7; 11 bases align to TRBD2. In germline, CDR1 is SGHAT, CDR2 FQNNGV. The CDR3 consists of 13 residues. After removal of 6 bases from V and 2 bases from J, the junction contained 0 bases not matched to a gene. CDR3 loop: CASSSGRAYEQYF. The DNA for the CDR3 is TGTGCCAGCAGTAGCGGGAGGGCCTACGAGCAGTACTTC.

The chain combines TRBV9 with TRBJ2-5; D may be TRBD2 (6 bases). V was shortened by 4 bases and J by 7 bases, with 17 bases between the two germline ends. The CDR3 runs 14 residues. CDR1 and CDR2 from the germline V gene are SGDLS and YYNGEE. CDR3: CASSPRREEGTQYF. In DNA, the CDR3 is TGTGCCAGCAGCCCGCGTAGAGAGGAGGGGACCCAGTACTTC.

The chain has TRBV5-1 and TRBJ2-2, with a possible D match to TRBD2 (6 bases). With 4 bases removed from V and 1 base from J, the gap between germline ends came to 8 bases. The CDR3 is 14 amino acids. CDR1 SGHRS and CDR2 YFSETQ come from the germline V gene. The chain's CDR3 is CASSPGLNTGELFF. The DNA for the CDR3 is TGCGCCAGCAGCCCGGGACTGAACACCGGGGAGCTGTTTTTT.

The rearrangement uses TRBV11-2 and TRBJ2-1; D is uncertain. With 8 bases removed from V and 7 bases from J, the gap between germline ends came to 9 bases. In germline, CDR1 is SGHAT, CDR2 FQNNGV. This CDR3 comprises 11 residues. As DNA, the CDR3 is TGTGCCAGCCTCAAAATGAATGAGCAGTTCTTC. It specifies CASLKMNEQFF.

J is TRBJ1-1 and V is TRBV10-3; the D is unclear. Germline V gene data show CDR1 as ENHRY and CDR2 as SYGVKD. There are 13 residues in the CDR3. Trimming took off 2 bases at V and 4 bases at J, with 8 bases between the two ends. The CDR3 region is CAISERGSTEAFF. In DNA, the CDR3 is TGTGCCATCAGTGAGCGGGGAAGCACTGAAGCTTTCTTT.

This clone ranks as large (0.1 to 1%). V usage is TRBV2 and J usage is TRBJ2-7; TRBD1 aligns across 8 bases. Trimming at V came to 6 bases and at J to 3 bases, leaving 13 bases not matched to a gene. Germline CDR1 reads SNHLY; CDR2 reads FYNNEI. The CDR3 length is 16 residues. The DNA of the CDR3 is TGTGCCAGCAGAGACAGACCTGGGACAGGAAACTACGAGCAGTACTTC. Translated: CASRDRPGTGNYEQYF.

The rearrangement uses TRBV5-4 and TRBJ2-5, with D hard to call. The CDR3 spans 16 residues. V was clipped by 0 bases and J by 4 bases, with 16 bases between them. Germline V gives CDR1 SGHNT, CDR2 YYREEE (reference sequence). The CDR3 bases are TGTGCCAGCAGCTTGGGGCAGCCAAGGACGGGAGAGACCCAGTACTTC. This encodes CASSLGQPRTGETQYF.

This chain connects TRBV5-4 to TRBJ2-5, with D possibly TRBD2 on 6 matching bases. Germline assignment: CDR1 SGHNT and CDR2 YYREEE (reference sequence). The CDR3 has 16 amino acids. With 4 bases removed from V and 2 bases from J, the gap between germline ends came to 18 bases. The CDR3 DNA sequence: TGTGCCAGCAGCACGGGAGCAGGGTTCACACAAGAGACCCAGTACTTC. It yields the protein CASSTGAGFTQETQYF.

For the CDR3, the DNA is TGTGCCAGCAGCTTAGGAGGACGCGACGGAAACACCATATATTTT. This codes for CASSLGGRDGNTIYF. This chain links TRBV11-2 with TRBJ1-3; D remains ambiguous. The CDR3 sequence is 15 residues long. Germline loops: CDR1 SGHAT, CDR2 FQNNGV. The ends were cut back, 1 base at V and 4 bases at J, with 11 bases in the middle.

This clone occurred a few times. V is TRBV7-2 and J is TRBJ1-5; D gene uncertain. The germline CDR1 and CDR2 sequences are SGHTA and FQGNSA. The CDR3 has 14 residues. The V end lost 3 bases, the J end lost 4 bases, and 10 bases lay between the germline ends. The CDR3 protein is CASSFEGFNQPQHF. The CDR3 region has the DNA TGTGCCAGCAGCTTCGAGGGCTTTAATCAGCCCCAGCATTTT.